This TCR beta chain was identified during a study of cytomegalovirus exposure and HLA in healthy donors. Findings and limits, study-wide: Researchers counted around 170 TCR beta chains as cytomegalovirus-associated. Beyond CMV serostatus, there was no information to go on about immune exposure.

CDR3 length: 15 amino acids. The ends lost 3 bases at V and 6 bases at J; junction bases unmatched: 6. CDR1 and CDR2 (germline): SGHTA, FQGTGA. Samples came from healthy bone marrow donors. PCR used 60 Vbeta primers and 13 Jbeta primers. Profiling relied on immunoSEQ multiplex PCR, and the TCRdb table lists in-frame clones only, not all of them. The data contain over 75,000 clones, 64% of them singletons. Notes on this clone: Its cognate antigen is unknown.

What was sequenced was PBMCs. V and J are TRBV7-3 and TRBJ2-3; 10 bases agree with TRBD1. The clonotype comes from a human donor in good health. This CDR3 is CASSFGTGVGDTQYF. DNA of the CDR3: TGTGCCAGCAGCTTCGGGACAGGGGTAGGCGATACGCAGTATTTT.